The 11 T cell receptor beta chains below were found in one sample sequenced in a study of T cell repertoires in cytomegalovirus infection. A single record per CDR3 protein comes from TCRdb applying MiXCR to the reads. The sample includes approximately 140,000 distinct CDR3 sequences, 7.5% to 9% of them seen just once. The sequenced sample was PBMCs. The source is a human donor in good health (CMV status not recorded). Some clones in this sample may be carry-over from other donors' samples.

This clonotype has at least ten counts. This sequence joins TRBV6-4 and TRBJ1-2, with 8 positions matching TRBD1. CDR3 length: 14 residues. Germline CDR1 is MRHNA and CDR2 is SNTAGT. Losses at the gene ends were 3 bases for V and 4 bases for J; bases not matched to a gene: 4. The CDR3 sequence is CASSEEGQVYGYTF. CDR3 bases: TGTGCCAGCAGTGAAGAGGGACAGGTCTATGGCTACACCTTC.

The chain carries TRBV2 and TRBJ1-1; D is perhaps TRBD1 (5 bases). V lost 6 bases and J 5 bases, leaving 10 bases between the germline ends. The CDR3 extends over 12 amino acids. Germline CDR1 reads SNHLY; CDR2 reads FYNNEI. The CDR3 bases are TGTGCCAGCAGGGGACCCAAAACTGAAGCTTTCTTT. This sequence encodes CASRGPKTEAFF.

This clonotype has a count of ten or more. This chain connects TRBV28 to TRBJ1-1; maybe TRBD1 (6 bases). Germline lookup yields CDR1 MDHEN and CDR2 SYDVKM. V lost 5 bases and J lost 7, with 17 bases in between. The CDR3 is 14 amino acids. CDR3 in amino acids: CASSARGLEDEAFF. In DNA form, the CDR3 reads TGTGCCAGCAGTGCCAGGGGACTTGAGGATGAAGCTTTCTTT.

This clonotype appeared many times. V usage is TRBV7-2 and J usage is TRBJ2-2; D possibly corresponds to TRBD1 (6 bases). Per the germline V gene, CDR1 is SGHTA and CDR2 is FQGNSA. V was cut by 1 base and J by 0 bases, with 6 bases left in between. CDR3 length: 15 residues. CDR3 coding DNA: TGTGCCAGCAGCTTAGGGACAGCGAACACCGGGGAGCTGTTTTTT. As protein: CASSLGTANTGELFF.

This clonotype was recorded many times. The chain combines TRBV6-5 with TRBJ2-5; 8 nucleotides match TRBD1. This CDR3 region has 16 residues. The V segment lost 6 bases and the J segment 2 bases; nucleotides outside the gene matches: 11. CDR1 and CDR2 from the germline V gene are MNHEY and SVGAGI. The CDR3 region has the DNA TGTGCCAGCAGAAAAGGCTCCGGGACAGGACAAGAGACCCAGTACTTC. This encodes CASRKGSGTGQETQYF.

The chain uses TRBV11-3 and TRBJ2-3, with 10 bases aligning to TRBD1. Germline V gene data show CDR1 as SGHNT and CDR2 as YENEEA. The CDR3 has 15 amino acids. The ends lost 5 bases at V and 4 bases at J; junction bases unmatched: 6. CDR3 loop: CASSPGQGNADTQYF. CDR3 bases: TGTGCCAGCAGCCCGGGACAGGGGAACGCAGATACGCAGTATTTT.

This rearrangement joins TRBV28 to TRBJ1-1; TRBD1 aligns across 12 bases. The CDR3 is 18 residues long. Losses at the gene ends were 6 bases for V and 0 bases for J; bases not matched to a gene: 11. Per the germline V gene, CDR1 is MDHEN and CDR2 is SYDVKM. CDR3 residues: CASRPPGQGASVNTEAFF. CDR3 coding DNA: TGTGCCAGCAGACCCCCGGGACAGGGGGCTTCTGTGAACACTGAAGCTTTCTTT. Full variable domain (rest looked up from reference TRBV28 and TRBJ1-1): DVKVTQSSRYLVKRTGEKVFLECVQDMDHENMFWYRQDPGLGLRLIYFSYDVKMKEKGDIPEGYSVSREKKERFSLILESASTNQTSMYLCASRPPGQGASVNTEAFFGQGTRLTVV.

The sample holds many counts of this clonotype. J is TRBJ1-2 and V is TRBV6-5, with a tentative D call TRBD1 (6 bases). The CDR3 loop spans 13 amino acids. V was pared by 4 bases and J by 8 bases, with 14 bases between. CDR1 and CDR2 from the germline V gene are MNHEY and SVGAGI. DNA for the CDR3: TGTGCCAGCAGTTTTGCGGGGGGGCGAGGCTACACCTTC. Amino acids: CASSFAGGRGYTF.

This clonotype was seen repeatedly, ten times or more. The CDR3 sequence is CASSFSGGAPGELFF. CDR3 DNA: TGTGCCAGCAGCTTTAGCGGGGGGGCCCCCGGGGAGCTGTTTTTT. This chain connects TRBV7-2 to TRBJ2-2, with TRBD2 identical over 11 bases. The trim removed 3 bases at V and 6 bases at J, leaving 3 bases unmatched. Germline CDR1 SGHTA, CDR2 FQGNSA. This CDR3 is 15 amino acids long.

V and J are TRBV12-3 or TRBV12-4 and TRBJ1-5; D is uncertain. The V gene lost 3 bases and the J gene lost 7 bases, with 7 bases spanning the gap. The CDR3 totals 12 residues. The CDR3 region has the DNA TGTGCCAGCAGTTTTGGAGGACAGCCCCAGCATTTT. Its translation is CASSFGGQPQHF.

This clonotype was observed at least ten times. The chain uses TRBV7-2 and TRBJ2-5, with 11 bases that match TRBD2. This CDR3 spans 15 amino acids. Germline-derived CDR1 and CDR2 are SGHTA and FQGNSA. After removal of 5 bases from V and 2 bases from J, the junction contained 4 bases not matched to a gene. Written as DNA, the CDR3 is TGTGCCAGCAGCACCACTAGCGGGGGACAAGAGACCCAGTACTTC. Translation gives CASSTTSGGQETQYF.